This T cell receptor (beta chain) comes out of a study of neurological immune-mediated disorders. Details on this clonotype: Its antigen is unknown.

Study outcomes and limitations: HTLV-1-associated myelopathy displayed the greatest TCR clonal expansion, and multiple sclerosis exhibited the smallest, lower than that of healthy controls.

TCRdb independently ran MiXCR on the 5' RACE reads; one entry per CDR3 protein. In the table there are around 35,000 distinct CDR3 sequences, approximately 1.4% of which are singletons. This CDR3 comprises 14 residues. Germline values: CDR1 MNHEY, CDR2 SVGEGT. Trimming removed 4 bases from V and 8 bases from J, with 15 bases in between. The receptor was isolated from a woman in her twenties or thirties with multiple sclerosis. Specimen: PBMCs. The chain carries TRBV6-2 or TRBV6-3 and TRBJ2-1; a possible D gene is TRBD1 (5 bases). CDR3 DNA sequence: TGTGCCAGCAGTTTTGGGCAGGGTTACGATGAGCAGTTCTTC. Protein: CASSFGQGYDEQFF.